These 21 T cell receptor beta chains were all obtained from the same sample, sequenced in a study of blood T cell repertoires in COVID-19. TCRdb's table, derived via immunoSEQ multiplex PCR, lists solely in-frame clones and lacks some. The data contain about 200,000 clones, 92% of them singletons. The sequenced material came from peripheral blood. The receptors were sampled from a man aged 25-45 years with acute or convalescent COVID-19.

In nucleotides, the CDR3 is TGTGCCAGCAGCCTACAGGGGGCCCAAGAGACCCAGTACTTC. The encoded protein is CASSLQGAQETQYF. The chain combines TRBV11-1 with TRBJ2-5; 9 nucleotides agree with TRBD1. The V segment lost 5 bases and the J segment 1 base; nucleotides outside the gene matches: 2. This CDR3 has 14 residues. Per the germline V gene, CDR1 is SGHAT and CDR2 is FQDESV (reference sequence).

The gene calls are TRBV6-5 and TRBJ1-5, with 8 bases aligning to TRBD1. With 6 bases clipped from V and 0 bases from J, the junction kept 4 bases outside the gene matches. Germline V gene lookup returns CDR1 MNHEY and CDR2 SVGAGI. This CDR3 has 15 residues. CDR3 sequence reads: CASRVTGDSNQPQHF. In DNA form, the CDR3 reads TGTGCCAGCAGGGTGACAGGGGATAGCAATCAGCCCCAGCATTTT.

This clone has a single count. The chain has TRBV5-8 and TRBJ1-4, with D possibly matching TRBD1 (5 bases). V dropped 4 bases and J dropped 5 bases, with 12 bases sitting between them. This CDR3 has 14 amino acids. Germline-derived CDR1 and CDR2 are SGHTS and YDEGEE. CDR3 sequence (DNA): TGTGCCAGCAGCCCCAGGGACTACAATGAAAAACTGTTTTTT. Protein sequence: CASSPRDYNEKLFF.

This sequence joins TRBV28 and TRBJ1-2; D remains unclear. V dropped 3 bases and J dropped 4 bases, with 12 bases sitting between them. The germline V gene has CDR1 MDHEN and CDR2 SYDVKM. The CDR3 has 14 amino acids. The CDR3 spells CASSFPRGSYGYTF. CDR3 DNA sequence: TGTGCCAGCAGTTTCCCACGGGGTTCCTATGGCTACACCTTC.

The CDR3 sequence: CASSTGGLSGNTIYF. Written as DNA, the CDR3 is TGTGCCAGTTCAACAGGGGGCTTAAGTGGAAACACCATATATTTT. The gene calls are TRBV28 and TRBJ1-3; TRBD1 agrees at 9 bases. The CDR3 is made up of 15 amino acids. Per the germline V gene, CDR1 is MDHEN and CDR2 is SYDVKM. Trimming took 9 bases from V and 3 from J; bases not matched to a gene: 9.

The V gene is TRBV19, the J gene TRBJ2-1, with D perhaps TRBD2 (6 bases). Germline CDR1 reads LNHDA; CDR2 reads SQIVND (reference sequence). Trimming removed 4 bases from V and 5 bases from J, with 12 bases in between. The CDR3 sequence is 14 residues long. DNA of the CDR3: TGTGCCAGTAGTAGAGCGGGCGGAAACAATGAGCAGTTCTTC. This translates into CASSRAGGNNEQFF.

V is TRBV29-1 and J is TRBJ2-1; 11 positions agree with TRBD2. This CDR3 comprises 18 residues. Per the germline V gene, CDR1 is SQVTM and CDR2 is ANQGSEA. V dropped 1 base and J dropped 2; count of bases not matched to a gene: 10. The CDR3 reads CSVEVGLAGGSAYNEQFF. For the CDR3, the DNA is TGCAGCGTTGAAGTGGGGCTAGCGGGAGGTTCAGCCTACAATGAGCAGTTCTTC.

The chain couples TRBV6-5 to TRBJ1-6; 9 bases match TRBD1. Trimming cost V 0 bases and J 10 bases; bases outside gene matches: 4. The germline CDR1 and CDR2 sequences are MNHEY and SVGAGI. This CDR3 is 15 amino acids long. DNA of the CDR3: TGTGCCAGCAGTTACTCGAACAGGGGGCAATCACCCCTCCACTTT. Protein product: CASSYSNRGQSPLHF.

V and J are TRBV30 and TRBJ2-7, with D uncertain. Trimming left V 0 bases short and J 3 bases short, with 6 bases between. Germline CDR1 is GTSNPN and CDR2 is SVGIG (reference sequence). The CDR3 sequence is 12 residues long. Here the CDR3 reads CAWSVNSYEQYF. The DNA for the CDR3 is TGTGCCTGGAGTGTAAATAGCTACGAGCAGTACTTC.

The V call is TRBV12-5, the J call TRBJ2-1; TRBD1 matches 9 bases. Germline values: CDR1 LGHNT, CDR2 FRNRAP. The CDR3 consists of 14 residues. Trimming took 6 bases from V and 8 from J; bases not matched to a gene: 8. CDR3 bases: TGTGCTAGTGGGCCGGGACAGGGTTACTATGAGCAGTTCTTC. Amino acids: CASGPGQGYYEQFF.

The V gene is TRBV11-2, the J gene TRBJ2-7; 11 bases match TRBD2. Looked up from germline, CDR1 is SGHAT and CDR2 is FQNNGV. Unmatched junction bases numbered 8, after V lost 5 bases and J lost 2 bases. The CDR3 loop spans 16 amino acids. As DNA, the CDR3 is TGTGCCAGCAGCGGAACTAGCGGGGGCCTCACCTACGAGCAGTACTTC. Translated, it gives CASSGTSGGLTYEQYF. The full variable domain, with the rest looked up from reference TRBV11-2 and TRBJ2-7, is EAGVAQSPRYKIIEKRQSVAFWCNPISGHATLYWYQQILGQGPKLLIQFQNNGVVDDSQLPKDRFSAERLKGVDSTLKIQPAKLEDSAVYLCASSGTSGGLTYEQYFGPGTRLTVT.

The chain links TRBV2 to TRBJ2-2, with 7 positions matching TRBD1. The V segment lost 6 bases and the J segment 3 bases; nucleotides outside the gene matches: 16. Germline V gene lookup returns CDR1 SNHLY and CDR2 FYNNEI. This CDR3 region has 18 residues. The CDR3 here is CASRVALLGQPHTGELFF. The DNA for the CDR3 is TGTGCCAGCAGAGTCGCCCTTTTGGGACAGCCTCACACCGGGGAGCTGTTTTTT. The whole variable domain, filled in from reference TRBV2 and TRBJ2-2, reads EPEVTQTPSHQVTQMGQEVILRCVPISNHLYFYWYRQILGQKVEFLVSFYNNEISEKSEIFDDQFSVERPDGSNFTLKIRSTKLEDSAMYFCASRVALLGQPHTGELFFGEGSRLTVL.

The J gene is TRBJ1-2, the V gene TRBV18; D is uncertain. V gave up 2 bases and J gave up 4 bases, with 8 bases separating them. The CDR3 contains 13 residues. Germline CDR1 is KGHSH and CDR2 is LQKENI. The CDR3 here is CASSPGLSYGYTF. DNA of the CDR3: TGTGCCAGCTCACCAGGGCTTTCCTATGGCTACACCTTC.

This chain connects TRBV4-1 to TRBJ1-5; D is unresolved. Germline V lookup: CDR1 MGHRA, CDR2 YSYEKL. V was pared by 0 bases and J by 2 bases, with 17 bases between. This CDR3 has 18 amino acids. The CDR3 region has the DNA TGCGCCAGCAGCCAAGATCATCCAGGCCCCTCCGGCAATCAGCCCCAGCATTTT. Its protein product is CASSQDHPGPSGNQPQHF.

The chain carries TRBV7-3 and TRBJ2-2; 7 bases line up with TRBD1. This CDR3 is built from 14 residues. Germline V gene sequence: CDR1 SGHTA, CDR2 FQGTGA. The V segment lost 5 bases and the J segment 4 bases; nucleotides outside the gene matches: 4. CDR3 loop: CASSGTGVTGELFF. CDR3 nucleotides: TGTGCCAGCAGCGGAACAGGGGTCACCGGGGAGCTGTTTTTT.

The V and J genes are TRBV7-8 and TRBJ2-7, with D uncertain. V lost 0 bases and J 9 bases, leaving 9 bases between the germline ends. The CDR3 totals 12 residues. Germline V gene sequence: CDR1 SGHVS, CDR2 FQNEAQ. CDR3 region: CASSLAGVAQYF. The CDR3 DNA follows: TGTGCCAGCAGCTTAGCGGGCGTGGCGCAGTACTTC.

CDR3 DNA sequence: TGTGCCAGCAGCTCCATTTCGACAGGTTCTGGCTACACCTTC. It translates to CASSSISTGSGYTF. The rearrangement joins TRBV7-9 to TRBJ1-2; TRBD1 might be the D (6 bases). The CDR3 loop spans 14 amino acids. The germline V and J ends were trimmed by 4 bases and 7 bases, with 16 bases remaining between them. Germline V gene sequence: CDR1 SEHNR, CDR2 FQNEAQ (reference sequence).

The chain uses TRBV19 and TRBJ2-5; 8 bases match TRBD2. The V segment lost 6 bases and the J segment 5 bases; nucleotides outside the gene matches: 11. The CDR3 sequence is 15 residues long. The V gene's germline CDR1 is LNHDA and CDR2 SQIVND (reference sequence). The CDR3 reads CASSPTGQRGETQYF. The CDR3 DNA sequence: TGTGCCAGTAGCCCAACGGGGCAGCGGGGGGAGACCCAGTACTTC.

This clone was counted a single time. The V gene is TRBV19, the J gene TRBJ2-7; 7 bases match TRBD1. J lost 2 bases, V lost 6 bases, and 7 bases had no gene match. CDR1 and CDR2 from the germline V gene are LNHDA and SQIVND (reference sequence). CDR3 length: 14 residues. CDR3 region: CASSSSTGPYEQYF. CDR3 DNA sequence: TGTGCCAGTAGCTCCTCGACAGGGCCCTACGAGCAGTACTTC.

The CDR3 reads CASSRTSGTGELFF. DNA for the CDR3: TGTGCCAGCTCACGGACTAGCGGAACCGGGGAGCTGTTTTTT. J is TRBJ2-2 and V is TRBV18, with 10 nucleotides matching TRBD2. The CDR3 length is 14 residues. V was pared by 4 bases and J by 5 bases, with 1 base of the junction left unmatched. Germline values: CDR1 KGHSH, CDR2 LQKENI.

CDR3 region: CASSEYSLTDTQYF. The CDR3 bases are TGTGCCAGCAGTGAGTACAGCCTCACAGATACGCAGTATTTT. The V gene is TRBV25-1, the J gene TRBJ2-3; D remains unclear. With 3 bases removed from V and 2 bases from J, the gap between germline ends came to 9 bases. Germline lookup yields CDR1 MGHDK and CDR2 SYGVNS. CDR3 length equals 14 residues.